This T cell receptor (beta chain) was identified in a study of blood T cells in healthy people across ages. Broader study findings: While age rose, TCR beta diversity per million T cells dropped in a roughly linear way.

CDR1 and CDR2 (germline): DFQATT, SNEGSKA (reference sequence). CDR3 length equals 15 residues. The V gene lost 0 bases and the J gene lost 0 bases, with 9 bases spanning the gap. For the second PCR, which ran for about 7 to 11 cycles, a sample-barcoded 5' primer and a J-beta primer mix were used. Every sample returned 2.5 million or more CDR3-containing paired-end reads. TCRdb re-derived calls from the 5' RACE reads in MiXCR, one entry per CDR3 protein. The sample lists around 800,000 distinct CDR3 sequences; 35% to 60% were seen once. To note about this clonotype: Its antigen remains unidentified.

The sequenced sample was blood. The chain joins TRBV20-1 to TRBJ2-1, with a weak D call TRBD1 (5 bases). This receptor was taken from a man older than 75 in good health. The CDR3 DNA reads as TGCAGTGCTAGAGATGGCAGGGCCTCCTACAATGAGCAGTTCTTC. Translation: CSARDGRASYNEQFF.